This TCR beta chain was sequenced during a study of blood T cells in healthy people across ages. Trimming stripped 1 base from V and 9 bases from J, with 10 bases between. The CDR3 covers 13 residues. Germline assignment: CDR1 LGHNA and CDR2 YNFKEQ. Primed by a sample-barcoded 5' primer and a J-beta primer mix, a second PCR proceeded for about 6 to 12 cycles. TCRdb analysed the 5' RACE reads with MiXCR anew, one entry per CDR3 protein. This sample has approximately 1,000,000 distinct CDR3 sequences; under 55% occur once, and the top ten carry 15% to 20%. This clonotype was picked up a small number of times.

This chain connects TRBV4-2 to TRBJ2-1; D gene uncertain. Source material: blood. The sequence derives from a woman between 55 and 75 years old in good health. The CDR3 nucleotides read TGTGCCAGCAGCCAAGCCCGATCGGGTGAGCAGTTCTTC. It translates to CASSQARSGEQFF.